One sample yielded the 14 T cell receptor beta chains listed below, sequenced in a study of shared clonotypes between healthy human individuals. Measured with immunoSEQ multiplex PCR; TCRdb has only the in-frame clones, and not every one. Found here are approximately 810,000 clones, approximately 92% of them singletons; the top ten hold around 24%. Cells designated naive CD8 were CD45RO-negative and were positively selected for CCR7, with terminally differentiated effector memory CD45RA+ cells excluded. Sequenced material: naive CD8+ T cells sorted from blood. These receptors were taken from a man in his thirties or forties in good health.

V gene TRBV5-6 combines with J gene TRBJ1-1, with D maybe TRBD1 (5 bases). The CDR3 totals 18 residues. Trimming stripped 4 bases from V and 0 bases from J, with 22 bases between. Germline V gene sequence: CDR1 SGHDT, CDR2 YYEEEE. The CDR3 reads CASSLSGLGARMNTEAFF. CDR3 coding DNA: TGTGCCAGCAGCCTTTCGGGGCTAGGGGCCCGGATGAACACTGAAGCTTTCTTT.

The chain couples TRBV6-4 to TRBJ2-3; 13 bases fit TRBD2. This CDR3 spans 17 amino acids. The V gene end was trimmed by 2 bases and the J gene end by 3 bases; junction bases not matched to a gene: 5. The V gene's germline CDR1 is MRHNA and CDR2 SNTAGT. CDR3 region: CASSDRRTSGSTDTQYF. The CDR3 DNA sequence: TGTGCCAGCAGTGACCGAAGGACTAGCGGGAGTACAGATACGCAGTATTTT.

The chain links TRBV5-5 to TRBJ2-2; TRBD1 matches at 8 bases. Germline V gene lookup returns CDR1 SGHKS and CDR2 YYEKEE (reference sequence). This CDR3 has 14 residues. Germline trimming cut 4 bases from V and 7 bases from J; bases unmatched to any gene: 6. CDR3 amino acids: CASSLGQGDGELFF. The CDR3 DNA sequence: TGTGCCAGCAGCCTAGGACAGGGTGACGGGGAGCTGTTTTTT. Full variable domain (rest looked up from reference TRBV5-5 and TRBJ2-2): DAGVTQSPTHLIKTRGQQVTLRCSPISGHKSVSWYQQVLGQGPQFIFQYYEKEERGRGNFPDRFSARQFPNYSSELNVNALLLGDSALYLCASSLGQGDGELFFGEGSRLTVL.

Turning to this clone: The sample has other DNA sequences that encode this CDR3 too. The rearrangement uses TRBV9 and TRBJ2-2; D call uncertain. Per germline, CDR1 SGDLS and CDR2 YYNGEE. V was clipped by 0 bases and J by 6 bases, with 6 bases between them. The CDR3 covers 13 residues. CDR3: CASSVGLAGELFF. CDR3 nucleotides: TGTGCCAGCAGCGTAGGTCTTGCCGGGGAGCTGTTTTTT.

This CDR3 is CASSYGTLYEQYF. The DNA of the CDR3 is TGTGCCAGCAGTTACGGCACATTATACGAGCAGTACTTC. The V and J genes are TRBV6-5 and TRBJ2-7; the D is unclear. This CDR3 region has 13 residues. Trimming cost V 2 bases and J 4 bases, with 9 bases left between them. Per germline, CDR1 MNHEY and CDR2 SVGAGI.

This chain uses TRBV5-1 with TRBJ2-5; TRBD2 might be the D (7 bases). V was pared by 1 base and J by 1 base, with 8 bases between. This CDR3 comprises 14 residues. The germline V gene encodes CDR1 SGHRS and CDR2 YFSETQ. CDR3 DNA sequence: TGCGCCAGCAGCTTGAGGGGGGGCCAAGAGACCCAGTACTTC. This encodes CASSLRGGQETQYF.

This clone has only one observation. Other DNA sequences in this sample translate to the same CDR3. V usage is TRBV27 and J usage is TRBJ1-6, with D possibly TRBD1 on 5 matching bases. The CDR3 runs to 14 residues. The germline gives CDR1 MNHEY, CDR2 SMNVEV (reference sequence). Trimming left V 3 bases short and J 7 bases short, with 10 bases between. The CDR3 is CASSLGQGNSPLHF. The CDR3 coding sequence is TGTGCCAGCAGTTTGGGGCAGGGCAATTCACCCCTCCACTTT.

The chain has TRBV9 and TRBJ1-2; no definite D call. CDR3 size: 13 residues. Per the germline V gene, CDR1 is SGDLS and CDR2 is YYNGEE. V lost 3 bases and J lost 6, with 12 bases in between. The CDR3 sequence: CASSDFFNDGYTF. The CDR3 DNA sequence: TGTGCCAGCAGCGATTTTTTTAATGATGGCTACACCTTC.

The V and J genes are TRBV28 and TRBJ2-1, with D unresolved. This CDR3 has 13 amino acids. CDR1 and CDR2 (germline): MDHEN, SYDVKM. Trimming removed 2 bases from V and 7 bases from J, with 9 bases in between. This CDR3 reads CASSLVVENEQFF. CDR3 in DNA: TGTGCCAGCAGTTTAGTCGTAGAAAATGAGCAGTTCTTC.

The chain links TRBV5-6 to TRBJ2-2, with a weak D call TRBD1 (6 bases). The CDR3 runs to 19 residues. The V end was cut by 0 bases, the J end by 6 bases, with 24 bases between. Germline V gene sequence: CDR1 SGHDT, CDR2 YYEEEE. The CDR3 spells CASSLGGRTDEGRPGELFF. CDR3 nucleotides: TGTGCCAGCAGCTTGGGTGGAAGGACAGATGAGGGGCGGCCCGGGGAGCTGTTTTTT.

The chain employs TRBV7-2 and TRBJ2-7, with TRBD1 matching 7 bases. The CDR3 is 13 residues long. In germline, CDR1 is SGHTA, CDR2 FQGNSA. The trim removed 3 bases at V and 5 bases at J, leaving 4 bases unmatched. The DNA for the CDR3 is TGTGCCAGCAGCTTGGAGACAGGGAACGAGCAGTACTTC. Protein sequence: CASSLETGNEQYF.

The gene calls are TRBV11-2 and TRBJ2-1; TRBD2 matches at 13 bases. CDR1 is SGHAT, CDR2 FQNNGV, per germline. Unmatched junction bases numbered 8, after V lost 4 bases and J lost 8 bases. CDR3 size: 16 residues. The CDR3 nucleotides are TGTGCCAGCAGCTCCCGGACTAGCGGGAGTTTCTATGAGCAGTTCTTC. The encoded protein is CASSSRTSGSFYEQFF.

The rearrangement joins TRBV27 to TRBJ1-1, with D unclear. The CDR3 runs to 12 residues. CDR1 MNHEY and CDR2 SMNVEV come from the germline V gene (reference sequence). V was trimmed by 8 bases and J by 1 base, leaving 8 bases between them. DNA of the CDR3: TGTGCCAGCGGAATGACGAACACTGAAGCTTTCTTT. Encoded protein: CASGMTNTEAFF.

A word on this clone: Other nucleotide sequences from this sample produce the same CDR3. The chain joins TRBV30 to TRBJ1-1; D is ambiguous. Per germline, CDR1 GTSNPN and CDR2 SVGIG (reference sequence). The CDR3 contains 11 residues. V lost 0 bases and J 8 bases, leaving 7 bases between the germline ends. CDR3: CAWSVGEEAFF. The DNA for the CDR3 is TGTGCCTGGAGTGTCGGAGAAGAAGCTTTCTTT.